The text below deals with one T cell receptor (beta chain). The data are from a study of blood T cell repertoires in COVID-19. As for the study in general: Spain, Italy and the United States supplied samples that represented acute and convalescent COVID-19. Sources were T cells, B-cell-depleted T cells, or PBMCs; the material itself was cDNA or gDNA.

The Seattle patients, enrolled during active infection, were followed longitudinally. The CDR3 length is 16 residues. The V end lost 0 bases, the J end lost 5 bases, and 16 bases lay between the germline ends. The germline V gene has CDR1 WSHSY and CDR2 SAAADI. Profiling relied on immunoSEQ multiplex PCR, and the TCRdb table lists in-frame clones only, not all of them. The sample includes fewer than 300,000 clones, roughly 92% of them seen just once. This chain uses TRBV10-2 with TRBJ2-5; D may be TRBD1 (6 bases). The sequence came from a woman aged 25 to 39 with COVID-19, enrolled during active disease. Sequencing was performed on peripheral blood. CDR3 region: CASSESTRTAMETQYF. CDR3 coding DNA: TGCGCCAGCAGTGAGTCGACCAGGACAGCTATGGAGACCCAGTACTTC.